These 3 T cell receptor beta chains were sequenced from one sample in a study of cytomegalovirus exposure and HLA in healthy donors. PCR involved 60 Vbeta and 13 Jbeta primers. Assay used: immunoSEQ multiplex PCR; TCRdb lists only in-frame clones, some missing. The table records approximately 80,000 clones, over 70% of them present only once. Sequencing was done on a sample of PBMCs. These receptors all come from a young man in good health and CMV-seropositive.

The chain combines TRBV4-3 with TRBJ2-1, with D perhaps TRBD1 (5 bases). The ends were cut back, 3 bases at V and 7 bases at J, with 13 bases in the middle. The germline V gene has CDR1 LGHNA and CDR2 YSLEER. This CDR3 has 14 amino acids. The CDR3 DNA follows: TGCGCCAGCAGCCAGATTACTCAGGGAAATGAGCAGTTCTTC. Protein sequence: CASSQITQGNEQFF.

The CDR3 sequence is CASRTGQGATGELFF. CDR3 nucleotides: TGTGCCAGCAGGACGGGACAGGGGGCTACCGGGGAGCTGTTTTTT. The chain carries TRBV6-5 and TRBJ2-2; TRBD1 agrees at 12 bases. Germline V gene sequence: CDR1 MNHEY, CDR2 SVGAGI. This CDR3 comprises 15 residues. The V gene end was trimmed by 6 bases and the J gene end by 5 bases; junction bases not matched to a gene: 4.

The gene calls are TRBV4-1 and TRBJ1-2, with D unresolved. The ends were cut back, 3 bases at V and 8 bases at J, with 13 bases in the middle. In germline, CDR1 is MGHRA, CDR2 YSYEKL. This CDR3 contains 13 residues. CDR3 amino acids: CASSHVGGEGYTF. In nucleotides, the CDR3 is TGCGCCAGCAGCCATGTCGGCGGGGAGGGCTACACCTTC.